Included here is one T cell receptor beta chain sequence, with context. The antigen is not known. Per sample, some 93,000 TCR templates were assayed. Sequenced by immunoSEQ multiplex PCR; TCRdb stores in-frame clones only, minus some. The sample lists 90,000 to 120,000 clones, approximately 91% occurring once. This sample is drawn from a study of siplizumab effects on memory and regulatory T cells. Regarding the study as a whole: Significant reduction of alloreactive sequences traceable to unstimulated CD4+ memory cells was observed with siplizumab. An assignable phenotype, naive or memory, was missing from roughly 80-95% of proliferating CD4+ or CD8+ clones. Suppressive activity of Tregs proliferating in siplizumab cultures remained unconfirmed.

V lost 7 bases to trimming and J lost 8 bases, with 11 bases between them. The germline CDR1 and CDR2 sequences are SNHLY and FYNNEI. The CDR3 runs to 11 residues. This receptor was taken from a human donor in good health. Some clones in this sample may be carry-over from other donors' samples. V and J are TRBV2 and TRBJ1-1; no firm D call. The sequenced sample consisted of CD4+ T cells sorted from blood. The CDR3 coding sequence is TGTGCCAGCACCCTTGGACGGGAAGCTTTCTTT. Residues: CASTLGREAFF.